This T cell receptor beta chain was recovered during a study of shared T cell receptors in the human thymus. Some clones are missing from TCRdb's copy, which holds only in-frame ones; the method was immunoSEQ multiplex PCR. The sample has about 380,000 clones, 95% seen once. The V and J ends lost 5 bases and 7 bases respectively, with 11 bases between them. This CDR3 has 13 residues. Germline lookup yields CDR1 SEHNR and CDR2 FQNEAQ (reference sequence). Input material: thymocytes. The chain recombines TRBV7-9 with TRBJ2-2, with D perhaps TRBD1 (5 bases). The receptor was isolated from a human donor. The CDR3 protein is CASSTDILGELFF. The CDR3 bases are TGTGCCAGCAGCACGGACATTCTCGGGGAGCTGTTTTTT.